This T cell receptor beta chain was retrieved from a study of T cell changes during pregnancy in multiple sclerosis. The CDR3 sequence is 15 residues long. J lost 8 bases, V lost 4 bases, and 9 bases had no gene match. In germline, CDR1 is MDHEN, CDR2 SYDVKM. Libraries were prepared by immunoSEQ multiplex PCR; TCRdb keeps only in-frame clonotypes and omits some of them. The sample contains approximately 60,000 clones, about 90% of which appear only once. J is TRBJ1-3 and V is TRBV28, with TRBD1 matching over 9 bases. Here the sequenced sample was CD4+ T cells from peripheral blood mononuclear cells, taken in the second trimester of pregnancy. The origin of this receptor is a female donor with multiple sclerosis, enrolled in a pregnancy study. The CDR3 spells CASSSRLGQGHTIYF. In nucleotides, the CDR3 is TGTGCCAGCAGTTCCCGGTTGGGACAGGGCCACACCATATATTTT. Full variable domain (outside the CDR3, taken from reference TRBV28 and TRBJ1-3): DVKVTQSSRYLVKRTGEKVFLECVQDMDHENMFWYRQDPGLGLRLIYFSYDVKMKEKGDIPEGYSVSREKKERFSLILESASTNQTSMYLCASSSRLGQGHTIYFGEGSWLTVV.